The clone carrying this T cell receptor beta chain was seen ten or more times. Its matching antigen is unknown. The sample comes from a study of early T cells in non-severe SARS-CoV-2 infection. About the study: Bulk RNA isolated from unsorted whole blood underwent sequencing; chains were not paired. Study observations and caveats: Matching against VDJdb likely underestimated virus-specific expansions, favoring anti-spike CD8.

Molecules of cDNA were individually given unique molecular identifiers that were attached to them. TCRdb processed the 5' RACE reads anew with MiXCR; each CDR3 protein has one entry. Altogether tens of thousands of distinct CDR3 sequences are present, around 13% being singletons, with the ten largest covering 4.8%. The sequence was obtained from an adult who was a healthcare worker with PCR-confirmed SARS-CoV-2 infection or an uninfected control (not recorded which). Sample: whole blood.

The DNA of the CDR3 is TGTGCCAGCAGCTTGCGTTGGACAGGGAGCTCCTACAATGAGCAGTTCTTC. Its protein product is CASSLRWTGSSYNEQFF. J is TRBJ2-1 and V is TRBV5-5, with 8 bases fitting TRBD1. This CDR3 is 17 amino acids long. V shed 1 base and J 0 bases; nucleotides not matched to a gene: 6. CDR1 and CDR2 from the germline V gene are SGHKS and YYEKEE (reference sequence).